This T cell receptor (beta chain) was observed in a study of blood T cell repertoires in COVID-19. As for the study in general: Collection of acute and convalescent COVID-19 samples took place in the United States, Italy and Spain. Sources were T cells, B-cell-depleted T cells, or PBMCs; the material itself was cDNA or gDNA.

Per the original methods: Reference gene primer amplification gave nucleated cell count estimates. Repertoires were generated with immunoSEQ multiplex PCR, while TCRdb's copy carries only in-frame clones and drops some. The D gene and trimming were derived from the DNA, and the V and J assignments and clone size from that table. The sample carries about 95,000 clones, around 86% recorded once. This CDR3 has 16 amino acids. V was clipped by 5 bases and J by 2 bases; unmatched bases: 9. Germline lookup yields CDR1 SGHTA and CDR2 FQGTGA. This sequence joins TRBV7-3 and TRBJ2-7; 10 bases agree with TRBD1. Sequencing was done on a sample of peripheral blood. This sequence was found in a man aged 55 to 70 with COVID-19, enrolled during active disease. DNA for the CDR3: TGTGCCAGCAGCCTTACCGCCGGGACAGGGGCCTACGAGCAGTACTTC. Amino acids: CASSLTAGTGAYEQYF.